Following are 23 T cell receptor beta chains from one sample sequenced in a study of blood T cell repertoires in COVID-19. Some clones are missing from TCRdb's copy, which holds only in-frame ones; the method was immunoSEQ multiplex PCR. Here the sample spans approximately 260,000 clones, 82% being singletons. What was sequenced was peripheral blood. All receptors derive from a woman aged 60-75 years with active or convalescent COVID-19.

The chain combines TRBV18 with TRBJ1-4; possible D gene TRBD1, 5 bases. Per germline, CDR1 KGHSH and CDR2 LQKENI. Trimming left V 2 bases short and J 7 bases short, with 11 bases between. The CDR3 length is 14 residues. The chain's CDR3 is CASSPGTQGEKLFF. As DNA, the CDR3 is TGTGCCAGCTCACCAGGGACTCAGGGTGAAAAACTGTTTTTT.

The rearrangement links TRBV7-9 to TRBJ1-4; a possible D gene is TRBD1 (6 bases). CDR1 and CDR2 from the germline V gene are SEHNR and FQNEAQ (reference sequence). V shed 7 bases and J shed 5 bases, with 17 bases lying between them. The CDR3 runs to 15 residues. In DNA form, the CDR3 reads TGTGCCAGCAACGATCCACGGGACAAGAATGAAAAACTGTTTTTT. This translates into CASNDPRDKNEKLFF. The full variable domain, in which reference TRBV7-9 and TRBJ1-4 provide the parts outside the CDR3, is DTGVSQNPRHKITKRGQNVTFRCDPISEHNRLYWYRQTLGQGPEFLTYFQNEAQLEKSRLLSDRFSAERPKGSFSTLEIQRTEQGDSAMYLCASNDPRDKNEKLFFGSGTQLSVL.

The count of this clone is one. CDR3 DNA sequence: TGTGCCAGCCGGACAGGCGGCACATCCCTCTATGGCTACACCTTC. This codes for CASRTGGTSLYGYTF. The rearrangement uses TRBV2 and TRBJ1-2; 7 bases agree with TRBD1. The CDR3 runs 15 residues. V lost 8 bases and J lost 4; bases outside the gene matches: 13. Looked up from germline, CDR1 is SNHLY and CDR2 is FYNNEI.

The gene calls are TRBV30 and TRBJ2-1; TRBD2 is a possible D gene (5 bases). The CDR3 contains 15 residues. Germline loops: CDR1 GTSNPN, CDR2 SVGIG (reference sequence). Between the trimmed V and J ends, which lost 2 bases and 6 bases, there was a span of 17 bases. The CDR3 DNA reads as TGTGCCTGGAGTACCCTGACGGGGTACCCCAATGAGCAGTTCTTC. It codes for CAWSTLTGYPNEQFF. Full variable domain (remainder filled in from reference TRBV30 and TRBJ2-1): SQTIHQWPATLVQPVGSPLSLECTVEGTSNPNLYWYRQAAGRGLQLLFYSVGIGQISSEVPQNLSASRPQDRQFILSSKKLLLSDSGFYLCAWSTLTGYPNEQFFGPGTRLTVL.

This clone was recorded only once. The sample holds other DNA sequences that translate to the same CDR3. The rearrangement joins TRBV7-2 to TRBJ1-4, with 8 bases identical to TRBD1. The CDR3 length is 14 residues. Germline CDR1 reads SGHTA; CDR2 reads FQGNSA. V lost 5 bases to trimming and J lost 5 bases; unmatched junction nucleotides: 4. The CDR3 is CASSLDRGNEKLFF. CDR3 coding DNA: TGTGCCAGCAGCCTCGACAGGGGAAATGAAAAACTGTTTTTT.

The chain employs TRBV27 and TRBJ1-1, with 10 bases aligning to TRBD1. This CDR3 is 14 amino acids long. CDR1 is MNHEY, CDR2 SMNVEV, per germline (reference sequence). The V and J ends lost 6 bases and 5 bases, in that order; junction bases with no gene match: 6. CDR3 nucleotides: TGTGCCAGCAGCTTGGGACAGGGGTGGACTGAAGCTTTCTTT. It yields the protein CASSLGQGWTEAFF.

This clone was recorded only once. Other DNA sequences in the same sample also yield this CDR3. This sequence joins TRBV6-5 and TRBJ2-2; 10 nucleotides line up with TRBD2. CDR1 and CDR2 from the germline V gene are MNHEY and SVGAGI. With V trimmed by 2 bases and J by 3 bases, 3 bases remained unmatched. This CDR3 is built from 16 residues. The CDR3 nucleotides read TGTGCCAGCAGTTACAGCGGGGGGGCCGACACCGGGGAGCTGTTTTTT. It is translated as CASSYSGGADTGELFF.

The V and J genes are TRBV30 and TRBJ1-1, with 8 bases that match TRBD1. Germline CDR1 and CDR2: GTSNPN and SVGIG (reference sequence). V dropped 2 bases and J dropped 7; count of bases not matched to a gene: 6. The CDR3 sequence is 13 residues long. The chain's CDR3 is CAWSYGTGREAFF. The CDR3 bases are TGTGCCTGGAGTTACGGGACAGGTCGTGAAGCTTTCTTT.

This rearrangement joins TRBV30 to TRBJ2-5; D is possibly TRBD2 (7 bases). Looked up from germline, CDR1 is GTSNPN and CDR2 is SVGIG (reference sequence). The germline V and J ends were trimmed by 1 base and 5 bases, with 17 bases remaining between them. The CDR3 is 15 amino acids. Here the CDR3 DNA reads TGTGCCTGGAGTGCCTGGGGGGGCCCCAGGGAGACCCAGTACTTC. It encodes CAWSAWGGPRETQYF.

This sequence joins TRBV15 and TRBJ1-5; tentatively, D is TRBD1 (6 bases). CDR1 and CDR2 from the germline V gene are LNHNV and YYDKDF (reference sequence). Trimming left V 0 bases short and J 6 bases short, with 15 bases between. The CDR3 runs to 16 residues. The DNA of the CDR3 is TGTGCCACCAGCAGAGAAACCGGAATGACAGGTCAGCCCCAGCATTTT. This encodes CATSRETGMTGQPQHF.

The V call is TRBV6-5, the J call TRBJ1-3; no clear D gene. From germline, CDR1 is MNHEY and CDR2 SVGAGI. V was clipped by 7 bases and J by 0 bases, with 10 bases between them. CDR3 length: 14 amino acids. The chain's CDR3 is CASKSTYSGNTIYF. The CDR3 region has the DNA TGTGCCAGCAAAAGTACATACTCTGGAAACACCATATATTTT.

The chain links TRBV28 to TRBJ1-5; 7 nucleotides agree with TRBD1. CDR3 length equals 17 residues. Germline V gives CDR1 MDHEN, CDR2 SYDVKM. V shed 8 bases, J shed 1 base, and the junction held 14 bases outside the gene matches. The CDR3 DNA reads TGTGCCAGCCTGTCCCCAGGGGGGTTCGGGAGCAATCAGCCCCAGCATTTT. It encodes CASLSPGGFGSNQPQHF.

J is TRBJ1-6 and V is TRBV12-3 or TRBV12-4; 9 positions agree with TRBD1. V was clipped by 5 bases and J by 8 bases; unmatched bases: 1. The CDR3 spans 13 residues. The CDR3: CASSRTGDSPLHF. For the CDR3, the DNA is TGTGCCAGCAGTCGGACAGGGGATTCACCCCTCCACTTT.

This chain uses TRBV7-9 with TRBJ2-2; 7 nucleotides match TRBD2. The CDR3 extends over 13 amino acids. The germline gives CDR1 SEHNR, CDR2 FQNEAQ (reference sequence). The junction had 2 bases not matched to a gene; V was cut back by 4 bases and J by 6 bases. The CDR3, as DNA: TGTGCCAGCAGCTCCGGACTAGCCGGGGAGCTGTTTTTT. Residues: CASSSGLAGELFF.

The genes are TRBV4-3 and TRBJ2-1; 12 bases fit TRBD2. V was pared by 2 bases and J by 0 bases, with 8 bases of the junction left unmatched. The CDR3 loop spans 19 amino acids. Germline-derived CDR1 and CDR2 are LGHNA and YSLEER. The CDR3 sequence is CASSQYLAGGASSYNEQFF. CDR3 coding DNA: TGCGCCAGCAGCCAATATCTAGCGGGGGGGGCGAGCTCCTACAATGAGCAGTTCTTC.

The rearrangement links TRBV5-1 to TRBJ2-2, with 8 bases lining up with TRBD1. V was pared by 4 bases and J by 4 bases, with 6 bases of the junction left unmatched. Germline-derived CDR1 and CDR2 are SGHRS and YFSETQ. This CDR3 contains 15 residues. As DNA, the CDR3 is TGCGCCAGCAGCGGACAGGGACGGGGCACCGGGGAGCTGTTTTTT. Protein sequence: CASSGQGRGTGELFF.

The rearrangement links TRBV6-2 or TRBV6-3 to TRBJ1-1; 8 nucleotides align to TRBD1. Trimming took 5 bases from V and 1 from J; bases not matched to a gene: 3. Germline loops: CDR1 MNHEY, CDR2 SVGEGT. CDR3 size: 14 residues. For the CDR3, the DNA is TGTGCCAGCAGTCCCGGGACAGGGAACACTGAAGCTTTCTTT. Its protein product is CASSPGTGNTEAFF.

The chain employs TRBV19 and TRBJ1-5; D is uncertain. With 2 bases removed from V and 3 bases from J, the gap between germline ends came to 5 bases. The CDR3 consists of 13 residues. The germline gives CDR1 LNHDA, CDR2 SQIVND (reference sequence). CDR3 protein: CASSISFNQPQHF. The CDR3 DNA reads as TGTGCCAGTAGTATATCTTTCAATCAGCCCCAGCATTTT.

This clone was counted between two and nine times. CDR3 DNA: TGTGCCAGCAGGAGGATCGAGAGCTCCTATAATTCACCCCTCCACTTT. As protein: CASRRIESSYNSPLHF. The chain combines TRBV2 with TRBJ1-6; D remains ambiguous. This CDR3 contains 16 residues. Germline CDR1 SNHLY, CDR2 FYNNEI. V shed 6 bases and J shed 0 bases, with 12 bases lying between them.

The chain has TRBV13 and TRBJ1-2; 7 bases are shared with TRBD1. CDR1 and CDR2 (germline): PRHDT, FYEKMQ (reference sequence). The ends lost 2 bases at V and 4 bases at J; junction bases unmatched: 7. The CDR3 totals 15 residues. As DNA, the CDR3 is TGTGCCAGCAGCTTACACGGACAGGTAGCCTATGGCTACACCTTC. This sequence encodes CASSLHGQVAYGYTF.

The chain is built from TRBV2 and TRBJ2-5; 11 nucleotides match TRBD2. The CDR3 spans 15 residues. Trimming cost V 6 bases and J 9 bases; bases outside gene matches: 12. CDR1 is SNHLY and CDR2 is FYNNEI in the germline V gene. CDR3 in amino acids: CASRLASGGPQPQYF. In DNA, the CDR3 is TGTGCCAGCAGGCTGGCTAGCGGGGGGCCCCAACCCCAGTACTTC.

The chain links TRBV7-2 to TRBJ1-5; TRBD1 might be the D (6 bases). The V end lost 4 bases, the J end lost 5 bases, and 18 bases lay between the germline ends. This CDR3 is 16 amino acids long. CDR1 is SGHTA, CDR2 FQGNSA, per germline. The CDR3 nucleotides read TGTGCCAGCAGCTCGAGGGGCAGGGGATGGGATCAGCCCCAGCATTTT. Translation: CASSSRGRGWDQPQHF.

This clone was picked up a small number of times. The chain links TRBV6-5 to TRBJ1-5; D may be TRBD1 (6 bases). V gave up 6 bases and J gave up 6 bases, with 9 bases separating them. Looked up from germline, CDR1 is MNHEY and CDR2 is SVGAGI. The CDR3 spans 12 residues. The CDR3 sequence: CASRTGSQPQHF. CDR3 nucleotides: TGTGCCAGCAGAACAGGGTCTCAGCCCCAGCATTTT.